The rows below give T cell receptor beta chains drawn from one sample of a study of spatial heterogeneity in lung cancer. Via MiXCR, TCRdb re-called the 5' RACE reads, giving one row per CDR3 protein. The sample contains 50,000 to 65,000 distinct CDR3 sequences, roughly 7% of which appear only once. The specimen was PBMCs, collected at surgery. These receptors came from a female donor with early-stage non-small cell lung cancer. The CDR3 runs from the conserved cysteine through the conserved F or W. The D gene is left open where the match is weak. Expanded clones are given a class, and other clones once, few, many or no size at all.

clone_size d_call j_call v_call cdr3_aa cdr3_nt
few TRBD2 TRBJ2-3 TRBV12-3/TRBV12-4 CASSGPGGGADTQYF TGTGCCAGCAGCGGTCCTGGCGGGGGGGCAGATACGCAGTATTTT
few TRBD2 TRBJ2-3 TRBV6-6 CASTLSGASTDTQYF TGTGCCAGCACCTTAAGCGGGGCCTCCACAGATACGCAGTATTTT
few NA TRBJ2-2 TRBV6-1 CASSEADWWRTGELFF TGTGCCAGCAGTGAAGCTGATTGGTGGAGAACCGGGGAGCTGTTTTTT
NA TRBD2 TRBJ2-7 TRBV6-5 CASSFSPTSDEQYF TGTGCCAGCAGTTTTTCTCCTACTAGCGACGAGCAGTACTTC
few NA TRBJ1-5 TRBV4-1 CASSQAGKGNQPQHF TGCGCCAGCAGCCAAGCAGGAAAGGGCAATCAGCCCCAGCATTTT
few NA TRBJ1-3 TRBV7-8 CASSRGPGNTIYF TGTGCCAGCAGCCGGGGGCCTGGAAACACCATATATTTT
NA NA TRBJ2-1 TRBV4-1 CASSHEQGTNEQFF TGCGCCAGCAGCCATGAACAGGGTACCAATGAGCAGTTCTTC
few NA TRBJ2-1 TRBV7-3 CASSPQSSSYNEQFF TGTGCCAGCAGCCCGCAATCCAGCTCCTACAATGAGCAGTTCTTC
many TRBD2 TRBJ2-3 TRBV28 CASNPWTSGDTDTQYF TGTGCCAGCAATCCCTGGACTAGCGGGGACACAGATACGCAGTATTTT
few NA TRBJ1-2 TRBV20-1 CSAIKGYGYTF TGCAGTGCTATTAAGGGCTATGGCTACACCTTC
many NA TRBJ1-6 TRBV4-1 CASSQDPGRNYNSPLHF TGCGCCAGCAGCCAAGATCCGGGAAGGAACTATAATTCACCCCTCCACTTT
many NA TRBJ2-6 TRBV11-2 CASSLLGPSGANVLTF TGTGCCAGCAGCCTTTTGGGACCCTCTGGGGCCAACGTCCTGACTTTC
many TRBD1 TRBJ2-1 TRBV4-1 CASSLTSRGPGNEQFF TGCGCCAGCAGCCTCACCTCCAGGGGGCCGGGAAATGAGCAGTTCTTC
many NA TRBJ1-1 TRBV4-3 CASSQDKGRNTEAFF TGCGCCAGCAGCCAAGATAAGGGGCGGAACACTGAAGCTTTCTTT
many NA TRBJ2-7 TRBV20-1 CSASLFGGKDYEQYF TGCAGTGCTAGCCTCTTTGGGGGGAAGGACTACGAGCAGTACTTC
many NA TRBJ2-7 TRBV6-5 CASSPADRFWEQYF TGTGCCAGCAGTCCCGCAGACAGGTTTTGGGAGCAGTACTTC
few TRBD1 TRBJ1-1 TRBV28 CASSLSGGAALNTEAFF TGTGCCAGCAGTTTATCAGGGGGCGCGGCCCTAAACACTGAAGCTTTCTTT
NA NA TRBJ2-3 TRBV15 CATSRDATTDTQYF TGTGCCACCAGCAGAGATGCCACCACAGATACGCAGTATTTT
many NA TRBJ2-5 TRBV20-1 CSALGLMETQYF TGCAGTGCCCTTGGACTGATGGAGACCCAGTACTTC
many NA TRBJ1-5 TRBV29-1 CSVGGGNQPQHF TGCAGCGTCGGGGGCGGCAATCAGCCCCAGCATTTT